This is a list of T cell receptor beta chains from one sample in a study of blood T cell repertoires in COVID-19. Repertoires were generated with immunoSEQ multiplex PCR, while TCRdb's copy carries only in-frame clones and drops some. The sample lists about 150,000 clones; more than 75% were seen once. The source material was peripheral blood. Every receptor here comes from a woman between 45 and 60 years old with acute or convalescent COVID-19. The CDR3 runs from the conserved cysteine through the conserved F or W. The order of the fields is V gene, D gene, clone size, J gene, CDR3 DNA, CDR3 protein. The D gene is left open where the match is weak. Size tells how often a clone was seen (once, few, many) or the class of an expanded clone, and some rows leave it out.

v_gene: TRBV19; d_gene: .; abundance: .; j_gene: TRBJ1-6; CDR3nt: TGTGCCAGTAGTCTGGCGGACTGGTCACCCCTCCACTTT; CDR3aa: CASSLADWSPLHF
v_gene: TRBV2; d_gene: .; abundance: .; j_gene: TRBJ1-3; CDR3nt: TGTGCCAGCCTACCAGGGACTGGAAACACCATATATTTT; CDR3aa: CASLPGTGNTIYF
v_gene: TRBV9; d_gene: .; abundance: .; j_gene: TRBJ1-4; CDR3nt: TGTGCCAGCAGCGGCAGGGCAACGGGAGGTCAGGGGGAAAAACTGTTTTTT; CDR3aa: CASSGRATGGQGEKLFF
v_gene: TRBV18; d_gene: .; abundance: .; j_gene: TRBJ1-4; CDR3nt: TGTGCCAGCTCACCCCAGAGGCCCGTCTCTAATGAAAAACTGTTTTTT; CDR3aa: CASSPQRPVSNEKLFF
v_gene: TRBV5-1; d_gene: .; abundance: .; j_gene: TRBJ1-4; CDR3nt: TGCGCCAGCAGCTCCTCGGATGGAGTTATAGAAAAACTGTTTTTT; CDR3aa: CASSSSDGVIEKLFF
v_gene: TRBV15; d_gene: .; abundance: .; j_gene: TRBJ2-3; CDR3nt: TGTGCCACCAGCAGAGACGCGGGGAATACGCAGTATTTT; CDR3aa: CATSRDAGNTQYF
v_gene: TRBV18; d_gene: .; abundance: .; j_gene: TRBJ1-3; CDR3nt: TGTGCCAGCTCCCCAAAGGACAGCGGAAACACCATATATTTT; CDR3aa: CASSPKDSGNTIYF
v_gene: TRBV6-1; d_gene: TRBD1; abundance: .; j_gene: TRBJ1-1; CDR3nt: TGTGCCAGCAGTGGGACAGGGGTGGTTGAAGCTTTCTTT; CDR3aa: CASSGTGVVEAFF
v_gene: TRBV30; d_gene: .; abundance: once; j_gene: TRBJ2-3; CDR3nt: TGTGCCTTAACCTTAGGGGACACAGATACGCAGTATTTT; CDR3aa: CALTLGDTDTQYF
v_gene: TRBV12-3/TRBV12-4; d_gene: .; abundance: .; j_gene: TRBJ2-7; CDR3nt: TGTGCCAGCAGTCTACAGGCAAACGAGCAGTACTTC; CDR3aa: CASSLQANEQYF
v_gene: TRBV4-2; d_gene: .; abundance: .; j_gene: TRBJ1-1; CDR3nt: TGTGCCAGCAGCTCGGTGGGGGCCTTGGTAACTGAAGCTTTCTTT; CDR3aa: CASSSVGALVTEAFF
v_gene: TRBV6-6; d_gene: .; abundance: .; j_gene: TRBJ1-1; CDR3nt: TGTGCCAGCAGCCAATTGACAGTGAACACTGAAGCTTTCTTT; CDR3aa: CASSQLTVNTEAFF
v_gene: TRBV21-1; d_gene: .; abundance: few; j_gene: TRBJ1-6; CDR3nt: TGTGCCAGCAAGCATCTGAATTCACCCCTCCACTTT; CDR3aa: CASKHLNSPLHF
v_gene: TRBV18; d_gene: TRBD1; abundance: .; j_gene: TRBJ1-1; CDR3nt: TGTGCCAGCTCACGTCTTAGCAGGGGGGACACTGAAGCTTTCTTT; CDR3aa: CASSRLSRGDTEAFF
v_gene: TRBV6-2/TRBV6-3; d_gene: TRBD2; abundance: .; j_gene: TRBJ2-2; CDR3nt: TGTGCCAGCAGTTCGGGACTAGCGGTGAACACCGGGGAGCTGTTTTTT; CDR3aa: CASSSGLAVNTGELFF
v_gene: TRBV29-1; d_gene: TRBD1; abundance: .; j_gene: TRBJ1-2; CDR3nt: TGCAGCGTTGAAGTAGTTGGACAGGGAATGAAGGGCTACACCTTC; CDR3aa: CSVEVVGQGMKGYTF
v_gene: TRBV5-6; d_gene: TRBD1; abundance: .; j_gene: TRBJ2-7; CDR3nt: TGTGCCAGCAGCTTGGTGGGACAGCATACCTACGAGCAGTACTTC; CDR3aa: CASSLVGQHTYEQYF
v_gene: TRBV9; d_gene: .; abundance: .; j_gene: TRBJ1-3; CDR3nt: TGTGCCAGCAGCATCTCGGACAGCTCTGGAAACACCATATATTTT; CDR3aa: CASSISDSSGNTIYF
v_gene: TRBV9; d_gene: .; abundance: .; j_gene: TRBJ1-6; CDR3nt: TGTGCCAGCAGTGCAGGGCGCAGCTATAATTCACCCCTCCACTTT; CDR3aa: CASSAGRSYNSPLHF
v_gene: TRBV24-1; d_gene: .; abundance: .; j_gene: TRBJ2-5; CDR3nt: TGTGCCACCAGTGATTTTGGGCCTCCTGAAGGGACCCAGTACTTC; CDR3aa: CATSDFGPPEGTQYF
v_gene: TRBV5-1; d_gene: .; abundance: .; j_gene: TRBJ1-2; CDR3nt: TGCGCCAGCAGCCCTAAGGGGGAGGGCGGCTACACCTTC; CDR3aa: CASSPKGEGGYTF
v_gene: TRBV2; d_gene: TRBD1; abundance: .; j_gene: TRBJ1-1; CDR3nt: TGTGCCAGCAGTGTGGGGACAGAAAACACTGAAGCTTTCTTT; CDR3aa: CASSVGTENTEAFF
v_gene: TRBV29-1; d_gene: .; abundance: .; j_gene: TRBJ2-7; CDR3nt: TGCAGCGTTGTGGAGTACGCCGCGAACGAGCAGTACTTC; CDR3aa: CSVVEYAANEQYF
v_gene: TRBV7-2; d_gene: TRBD1; abundance: .; j_gene: TRBJ1-6; CDR3nt: TGTGCCAGCAGCGTTCAGGGGGATTATAATTCACCCCTCCACTTT; CDR3aa: CASSVQGDYNSPLHF
v_gene: TRBV7-9; d_gene: .; abundance: once; j_gene: TRBJ1-5; CDR3nt: TGTGCCAGCAGCCTCGGGGTCCCTAATCAGCCCCAGCATTTT; CDR3aa: CASSLGVPNQPQHF
v_gene: TRBV19; d_gene: .; abundance: once; j_gene: TRBJ2-5; CDR3nt: TGTGCCAGTAGTATCTGGGTCGGGGAGACCCAGTACTTC; CDR3aa: CASSIWVGETQYF
v_gene: TRBV7-9; d_gene: TRBD1; abundance: once; j_gene: TRBJ1-1; CDR3nt: TGTGCCAGCAGTCAATCCGGACAGGGGAACACTGAAGCTTTCTTT; CDR3aa: CASSQSGQGNTEAFF
v_gene: TRBV12-3/TRBV12-4; d_gene: TRBD1; abundance: .; j_gene: TRBJ1-1; CDR3nt: TGTGCCAGCAGCTCTGACAGGGGGACTGAAGCTTTCTTT; CDR3aa: CASSSDRGTEAFF
v_gene: TRBV7-6; d_gene: .; abundance: .; j_gene: TRBJ1-1; CDR3nt: TGTGCCAGCAGCTTAAAAGTTATGGACAGCACTGAAGCTTTCTTT; CDR3aa: CASSLKVMDSTEAFF
v_gene: TRBV5-4; d_gene: TRBD2; abundance: .; j_gene: TRBJ2-3; CDR3nt: TGTGCCAGCAGCGTACTAGCGGGGGGGTACACAGATACGCAGTATTTT; CDR3aa: CASSVLAGGYTDTQYF
v_gene: TRBV27; d_gene: TRBD1; abundance: few; j_gene: TRBJ2-7; CDR3nt: TGTGCCAGCAGTTTATCGGGAGTTGGACAGGGCACCTACGAGCAGTACTTC; CDR3aa: CASSLSGVGQGTYEQYF
v_gene: TRBV6-5; d_gene: .; abundance: .; j_gene: TRBJ1-2; CDR3nt: TGTGCCAGCAGTTCTCCGGGACTTACATGGATCGGCTACACCTTC; CDR3aa: CASSSPGLTWIGYTF
v_gene: TRBV20-1; d_gene: .; abundance: .; j_gene: TRBJ1-2; CDR3nt: TGCAGTGCCCTAGCTAACTATGGCTACACCTTC; CDR3aa: CSALANYGYTF
v_gene: TRBV9; d_gene: TRBD1; abundance: .; j_gene: TRBJ2-7; CDR3nt: TGTGCCAGCAGCGTAGTAGCCGGGACAGACTTCTACGAGCAGTACTTC; CDR3aa: CASSVVAGTDFYEQYF
v_gene: TRBV6-5; d_gene: .; abundance: once; j_gene: TRBJ2-7; CDR3nt: TGTGCCAGCAACGGACAGGGAGGGGAGCAGTACTTC; CDR3aa: CASNGQGGEQYF
v_gene: TRBV19; d_gene: .; abundance: once; j_gene: TRBJ1-6; CDR3nt: TGTGCCAGCCAGGAGTGGACAGAAGGATCACCCCTCCACTTT; CDR3aa: CASQEWTEGSPLHF